The 26 T cell receptor beta chains below all came from one sample that was sequenced in a study of T cell responses to AZD1222 COVID-19 vaccine. Using immunoSEQ multiplex PCR, the repertoire was profiled, and TCRdb retains in-frame clones only, with some absent. The table lists about 140,000 clones, approximately 90% of them singletons. Specimen: peripheral blood, collected 28 days after the second AZD1222 dose. The origin of the receptors is an adult who received the AZD1222 COVID-19 vaccine.

The genes are TRBV6-5 and TRBJ2-1, with a tentative D call TRBD2 (6 bases). Germline CDR1 reads MNHEY; CDR2 reads SVGAGI. Trimming shortened V by 10 bases and J by 7 bases, and 11 bases separated the two germline ends. The CDR3 length is 11 residues. CDR3: CATLAWNEQFF. CDR3 DNA: TGTGCCACCCTAGCGTGGAATGAGCAGTTCTTC.

This clone was recorded a few times. The gene calls are TRBV7-2 and TRBJ2-1, with 15 bases aligning to TRBD2. The V segment lost 5 bases and the J segment 12 bases; nucleotides outside the gene matches: 11. CDR1 and CDR2 from the germline V gene are SGHTA and FQGNSA. The CDR3 loop spans 16 amino acids. The CDR3 region has the DNA TGTGCCAGCAGCCTAACTGGACTAGCGGGAGGGGACTGGCAGTTCTTC. Its translation: CASSLTGLAGGDWQFF.

The rearrangement joins TRBV7-9 to TRBJ1-1; 8 bases align to TRBD1. The CDR3 has 16 amino acids. The ends lost 5 bases at V and 11 bases at J; junction bases unmatched: 19. Germline V gene lookup returns CDR1 SEHNR and CDR2 FQNEAQ (reference sequence). DNA of the CDR3: TGTGCCAGCAGCCCATCCGCTTTAGACAGGGGTGGTCGGGCTTTCTTT. Protein sequence: CASSPSALDRGGRAFF.

The chain employs TRBV11-2 and TRBJ2-7; 8 positions agree with TRBD1. Germline lookup yields CDR1 SGHAT and CDR2 FQNNGV. The J segment lost 4 bases and the V segment lost 4 bases, leaving 6 bases of the junction unmatched. CDR3 length: 14 amino acids. CDR3 protein: CASSSGTGRYEQYF. CDR3 in DNA: TGTGCCAGCAGCTCGGGGACAGGCCGATACGAGCAGTACTTC.

CDR3 protein: CASSLDWGTGYGYTF. CDR3 in DNA: TGTGCCAGCAGCTTAGATTGGGGGACAGGGTATGGCTACACCTTC. The genes are TRBV11-2 and TRBJ1-2; 9 nucleotides align to TRBD1. The CDR3 loop spans 15 amino acids. Looked up from germline, CDR1 is SGHAT and CDR2 is FQNNGV. Trimming at V came to 0 bases and at J to 5 bases, leaving 4 bases not matched to a gene.

The rearrangement joins TRBV28 to TRBJ1-4; D unclear. There are 12 residues in the CDR3. Trimming stripped 5 bases from V and 9 bases from J, with 10 bases between. CDR1 is MDHEN, CDR2 SYDVKM, per germline. In DNA, the CDR3 is TGTGCCAGCAGTCCCCTTCGGCAAAAACTGTTTTTT. Translated, it gives CASSPLRQKLFF.

This chain uses TRBV7-9 with TRBJ1-1; D not certain. V lost 1 base and J lost 1, with 4 bases in between. The V gene's germline CDR1 is SEHNR and CDR2 FQNEAQ (reference sequence). This CDR3 region has 13 residues. The CDR3 DNA reads TGTGCCAGCAGCTTAGTCACGAACACTGAAGCTTTCTTT. Protein sequence: CASSLVTNTEAFF.

This clone was detected only once. The chain uses TRBV14 and TRBJ2-1; possibly TRBD2 for D (5 bases). The germline gives CDR1 SGHDN, CDR2 FVKESK. The CDR3 sequence is 17 residues long. V was pared by 0 bases and J by 8 bases, with 20 bases between. CDR3 coding DNA: TGTGCCAGCAGCCAAGATTTCTCGGGAAAGGACCTCTATGAGCAGTTCTTC. This encodes CASSQDFSGKDLYEQFF. Complete variable domain (other parts from reference TRBV14 and TRBJ2-1): EAGVTQFPSHSVIEKGQTVTLRCDPISGHDNLYWYRRVMGKEIKFLLHFVKESKQDESGMPNNRFLAERTGGTYSTLKVQPAELEDSGVYFCASSQDFSGKDLYEQFFGPGTRLTVL.

This clone has a single count. The chain links TRBV10-2 to TRBJ2-3; TRBD2 is a possible D gene (5 bases). Germline CDR1 reads WSHSY; CDR2 reads SAAADI. The CDR3 loop spans 13 amino acids. Between the trimmed V and J ends, which lost 0 bases and 7 bases, there was a span of 8 bases. CDR3 DNA sequence: TGCGCCAGCAGTGAGTCTCGAGGGAATACGCAGTATTTT. Translating it yields CASSESRGNTQYF.

This rearrangement joins TRBV24-1 to TRBJ2-1, with 10 bases lining up with TRBD2. Germline trimming cut 4 bases from V and 5 bases from J; bases unmatched to any gene: 7. The CDR3 contains 16 residues. Germline CDR1 KGHDR, CDR2 SFDVKD. CDR3 region: CATSDPTSGAHNEQFF. Written as DNA, the CDR3 is TGTGCCACCAGTGACCCTACTAGCGGGGCTCACAATGAGCAGTTCTTC.

This chain uses TRBV7-8 with TRBJ2-5, with TRBD2 as a possible D gene (7 bases). Germline values: CDR1 SGHVS, CDR2 FQNEAQ. The V and J ends lost 4 bases and 5 bases respectively, with 20 bases between them. The CDR3 has 16 residues. The CDR3 here is CASSWRGGRDRETQYF. CDR3 nucleotide sequence: TGTGCCAGCAGCTGGAGGGGGGGGCGCGATCGGGAGACCCAGTACTTC.

V is TRBV13 and J is TRBJ1-5; a possible D gene is TRBD1 (5 bases). This CDR3 has 18 amino acids. V gave up 0 bases and J gave up 2 bases, with 17 bases separating them. Looked up from germline, CDR1 is PRHDT and CDR2 is FYEKMQ (reference sequence). Here the CDR3 DNA reads TGTGCCAGCAGCTTAGGCCGCCTAAGAAGGGGTGGCAATCAGCCCCAGCATTTT. It translates to CASSLGRLRRGGNQPQHF. The whole variable domain, remainder taken from reference TRBV13 and TRBJ1-5, is AAGVIQSPRHLIKEKRETATLKCYPIPRHDTVYWYQQGPGQDPQFLISFYEKMQSDKGSIPDRFSAQQFSDYHSELNMSSLELGDSALYFCASSLGRLRRGGNQPQHFGDGTRLSIL.

The chain combines TRBV20-1 with TRBJ1-2, with TRBD1 identical over 7 bases. Germline CDR1 is DFQATT and CDR2 is SNEGSKA (reference sequence). With 6 bases clipped from V and 8 bases from J, the junction kept 6 bases outside the gene matches. The CDR3 has 11 residues. In DNA form, the CDR3 reads TGCAGTGCCCGACAGGGCTCAGGCTACACCTTC. Amino acids: CSARQGSGYTF.

This chain joins TRBV13 and TRBJ2-7; D uncertain. Germline CDR1 reads PRHDT; CDR2 reads FYEKMQ (reference sequence). Trimming pared 4 bases from V and 2 bases from J, leaving 12 bases between. The CDR3 extends over 14 amino acids. The CDR3 nucleotides read TGTGCCAGCAGCTCGCTTGGGGTAACCTACGAGCAGTACTTC. Translated: CASSSLGVTYEQYF.

CDR3 residues: CASSQGWGGTEAFF. In DNA form, the CDR3 reads TGTGCCAGCAGCCAAGGGTGGGGGGGAACTGAAGCTTTCTTT. V gene TRBV3-1 (or the pseudogene TRBV3-2) combines with J gene TRBJ1-1, with a weak D call TRBD1 (5 bases). V was cut by 1 base and J by 5 bases, with 11 bases left in between. From germline, CDR1 is LGHDT and CDR2 YNNKEL (reference sequence). The CDR3 totals 14 residues.

Here the CDR3 DNA reads TGTGCCAGCAGCCAAATATTCAATGAGCAGTTCTTC. As protein: CASSQIFNEQFF. The gene calls are TRBV3-1 (or the pseudogene TRBV3-2) and TRBJ2-1; unclear D gene. Per the germline V gene, CDR1 is LGHDT and CDR2 is YNNKEL (reference sequence). This CDR3 region has 12 residues. Trimming cost V 2 bases and J 6 bases, with 5 bases left between them.

The chain links TRBV4-3 to TRBJ2-5, with 8 bases lining up with TRBD2. The germline V gene has CDR1 LGHNA and CDR2 YSLEER. V lost 1 base and J lost 4; bases outside the gene matches: 5. CDR3 length: 15 amino acids. CDR3 coding DNA: TGCGCCAGCAGCCAAGGAGGGCTAGCGGGAGAGACCCAGTACTTC. It yields the protein CASSQGGLAGETQYF.

DNA for the CDR3: TGTGCCACCCGCCGAGGGCGGGACTTAACCTACGAGCAGTACTTC. Its protein is CATRRGRDLTYEQYF. This rearrangement joins TRBV15 to TRBJ2-7; D might be TRBD2 (6 bases). Trimming shortened V by 8 bases and J by 2 bases, and 19 bases separated the two germline ends. This CDR3 has 15 residues. Looked up from germline, CDR1 is LNHNV and CDR2 is YYDKDF (reference sequence).

V is TRBV7-2 and J is TRBJ2-2; D unclear. Germline loops: CDR1 SGHTA, CDR2 FQGNSA. This CDR3 has 15 residues. The germline V and J ends were trimmed by 2 bases and 2 bases, with 9 bases remaining between them. The CDR3 loop is CASSLWVFNTGELFF. The CDR3 DNA follows: TGTGCCAGCAGCTTATGGGTTTTTAACACCGGGGAGCTGTTTTTT. Drawing the rest from reference TRBV7-2 and TRBJ2-2, the complete variable domain is GAGVSQSPSNKVTEKGKDVELRCDPISGHTALYWYRQSLGQGLEFLIYFQGNSAPDKSGLPSDRFSAERTGGSVSTLTIQRTQQEDSAVYLCASSLWVFNTGELFFGEGSRLTVL.

This rearrangement joins TRBV4-3 to TRBJ2-1; 10 nucleotides align to TRBD2. This CDR3 region has 16 residues. The V and J ends lost 0 bases and 4 bases, in that order; junction bases with no gene match: 3. Looked up from germline, CDR1 is LGHNA and CDR2 is YSLEER. This chain's CDR3 is CASSQESSGGYNEQFF. CDR3 nucleotides: TGCGCCAGCAGCCAAGAGTCTAGCGGGGGTTACAATGAGCAGTTCTTC.

This chain links TRBV5-1 with TRBJ2-1; 16 positions agree with TRBD2. V lost 4 bases, J lost 5 bases, and 3 bases stayed unmatched. The length of the CDR3 is 16 residues. The germline V gene encodes CDR1 SGHRS and CDR2 YFSETQ. The CDR3 nucleotides read TGCGCCAGCAGCCTGGGACTAGCGGGGGGGAACAATGAGCAGTTCTTC. It encodes CASSLGLAGGNNEQFF.

The rearrangement joins TRBV5-1 to TRBJ1-4; possibly TRBD1 for D (6 bases). V was cut by 4 bases and J by 7 bases, with 11 bases left in between. Germline V gene sequence: CDR1 SGHRS, CDR2 YFSETQ. The CDR3 extends over 13 amino acids. The CDR3 sequence is CASSEPGAEKLFF. The CDR3 region has the DNA TGCGCCAGCAGCGAACCAGGGGCTGAAAAACTGTTTTTT. Drawing the rest from reference TRBV5-1 and TRBJ1-4, the complete variable domain is KAGVTQTPRYLIKTRGQQVTLSCSPISGHRSVSWYQQTPGQGLQFLFEYFSETQRNKGNFPGRFSGRQFSNSRSEMNVSTLELGDSALYLCASSEPGAEKLFFGSGTQLSVL.

The chain is built from TRBV7-9 and TRBJ1-1, with TRBD1 matching 7 bases. V lost 11 bases and J lost 1; bases outside the gene matches: 10. CDR3 length equals 14 residues. Germline assignment: CDR1 SEHNR and CDR2 FQNEAQ (reference sequence). This chain's CDR3 is CASTGAGGNTEAFF. CDR3 sequence (DNA): TGTGCCTCCACAGGGGCAGGCGGGAACACTGAAGCTTTCTTT.

Here the CDR3 reads CASSPEGYGYTF. The DNA of the CDR3 is TGTGCCAGCAGCCCCGAAGGCTATGGCTACACCTTC. The rearrangement joins TRBV7-9 to TRBJ1-2; no firm D call. Germline V gene sequence: CDR1 SEHNR, CDR2 FQNEAQ (reference sequence). The CDR3 length is 12 residues. V was cut by 5 bases and J by 4 bases, with 8 bases left in between.

The table lists this clone with a count of one. V usage is TRBV2 and J usage is TRBJ2-1; TRBD2 might be the D (5 bases). V was clipped by 2 bases and J by 6 bases, with 14 bases between them. Per germline, CDR1 SNHLY and CDR2 FYNNEI. The CDR3 length is 15 residues. CDR3 amino acids: CASSELPRESNEQFF. CDR3 nucleotide sequence: TGTGCCAGCAGTGAATTGCCTAGGGAGAGCAATGAGCAGTTCTTC. Looking up the rest from reference TRBV2 and TRBJ2-1 gives the full variable domain: EPEVTQTPSHQVTQMGQEVILRCVPISNHLYFYWYRQILGQKVEFLVSFYNNEISEKSEIFDDQFSVERPDGSNFTLKIRSTKLEDSAMYFCASSELPRESNEQFFGPGTRLTVL.

This chain joins TRBV6-6 and TRBJ1-1; 7 nucleotides align to TRBD1. The CDR3 is made up of 14 amino acids. V dropped 4 bases and J dropped 1; count of bases not matched to a gene: 3. Germline values: CDR1 MNHNY, CDR2 SVGAGI (reference sequence). CDR3 in amino acids: CASSLGTANTEAFF. The CDR3 region has the DNA TGTGCCAGCAGTTTAGGGACAGCGAACACTGAAGCTTTCTTT.